The 30 T cell receptor beta chains presented below share a single source sample, sequenced in a study of regulatory T cells in long-lasting Graves disease. Regarding time point: newly diagnosed GD, antithyroid drugs for less than 3 months. The authors made the TCR library using RNA they extracted from PBMCs. TCR beta libraries were built with iRepertoire HTBI primers and Arm-PCR of CDR3 regions. TCRdb processed the multiplex PCR reads anew with MiXCR; each CDR3 protein has one entry. This sample has 500,000 to 700,000 distinct CDR3 sequences, with about 15% found just once. This same sample was also taken into another study, of T cells in Graves' hyperthyroidism and ophthalmopathy.

Here the sequenced sample was peripheral blood mononuclear cells (PBMCs), taken at new diagnosis, from a patient treated with antithyroid drugs. These receptors were collected from a woman in her 30s with Graves disease.

The chain employs TRBV5-1 and TRBJ2-5; 8 bases line up with TRBD1. Germline CDR1 and CDR2: SGHRS and YFSETQ. V lost 0 bases to trimming and J lost 4 bases; unmatched junction nucleotides: 5. The length of the CDR3 is 15 residues. The CDR3 region has the DNA TGCGCCAGCAGCTTGGACGGACAGGGAATAGAGACCCAGTACTTC. Translation gives CASSLDGQGIETQYF.

The chain links TRBV6-2 or TRBV6-3 to TRBJ2-7; D might be TRBD1 or TRBD2, each matching 6 bases. V was clipped by 0 bases and J by 3 bases, with 15 bases between them. The CDR3 is 16 residues long. Germline V gene sequence: CDR1 MNHEY, CDR2 SVGEGT. In DNA form, the CDR3 reads TGTGCCAGCAGTTACTCCCGCGGAGGGGGACTCTACGAGCAGTACTTC. Translation gives CASSYSRGGGLYEQYF.

This clonotype was observed many times. This chain joins TRBV28 and TRBJ1-6; D is undetermined. V was clipped by 4 bases and J by 13 bases, with 11 bases between them. The CDR3 covers 12 residues. CDR1 MDHEN and CDR2 SYDVKM come from the germline V gene. CDR3 bases: TGTGCCAGCAGTTCTCCGGGTAGTCCCCTCCACTTT. This gives the protein CASSSPGSPLHF. Variable domain in full (rest from reference TRBV28 and TRBJ1-6): DVKVTQSSRYLVKRTGEKVFLECVQDMDHENMFWYRQDPGLGLRLIYFSYDVKMKEKGDIPEGYSVSREKKERFSLILESASTNQTSMYLCASSSPGSPLHFGNGTRLTVT.

This clonotype was seen only a few times. The chain joins TRBV30 to TRBJ1-4; a weak D match, TRBD1 (6 bases). The CDR3 consists of 14 residues. Germline V gene data show CDR1 as GTSNPN and CDR2 as SVGIG (reference sequence). Trimming removed 3 bases at V and 7 bases at J, with 15 bases between. CDR3 sequence (DNA): TGTGCCTGGAGGCCGGGGACACCGACTGAAAAACTGTTTTTT. As protein: CAWRPGTPTEKLFF. The full variable domain, with the rest looked up from reference TRBV30 and TRBJ1-4, is SQTIHQWPATLVQPVGSPLSLECTVEGTSNPNLYWYRQAAGRGLQLLFYSVGIGQISSEVPQNLSASRPQDRQFILSSKKLLLSDSGFYLCAWRPGTPTEKLFFGSGTQLSVL.

Many counts were recorded for this clonotype. The chain carries TRBV9 and TRBJ2-7, with 10 bases aligning to TRBD1. Germline loops: CDR1 SGDLS, CDR2 YYNGEE. The CDR3 has 15 residues. Trimming took 4 bases from V and 0 from J; bases not matched to a gene: 4. CDR3 bases: TGTGCCAGCAGCCCCGGGACAGGGGCCTCCTACGAGCAGTACTTC. Encoded protein: CASSPGTGASYEQYF.

This clonotype was seen only a few times. V and J are TRBV7-2 and TRBJ2-6, with TRBD1 matching over 9 bases. After removal of 2 bases from V and 1 base from J, the junction contained 3 bases not matched to a gene. Germline V lookup: CDR1 SGHTA, CDR2 FQGNSA. There are 17 residues in the CDR3. CDR3 protein: CASSLTGGRSGANVLTF. The CDR3, as DNA: TGTGCCAGCAGCTTAACAGGGGGCAGGTCTGGGGCCAACGTCCTGACTTTC.

Here the CDR3 reads CSRSGNSYNEQFF. As DNA, the CDR3 is TGCAGCCGTAGCGGAAATTCCTACAATGAGCAGTTCTTC. The chain combines TRBV20-1 with TRBJ2-1, with D tentatively TRBD2 (6 bases). CDR1 is DFQATT, CDR2 SNEGSKA, per germline (reference sequence). The CDR3 covers 13 residues.

In its sample, this clonotype was seen a few times. CDR3 in amino acids: CASSLLGAEQYF. The DNA for the CDR3 is TGTGCCAGCAGTTTATTAGGTGCCGAGCAGTACTTC. V is TRBV27 and J is TRBJ2-7, with D unresolved. From germline, CDR1 is MNHEY and CDR2 SMNVEV (reference sequence). The V end lost 1 base, the J end lost 6 bases, and 7 bases lay between the germline ends. There are 12 residues in the CDR3.

This clonotype was counted at least ten times. V is TRBV7-6 and J is TRBJ2-5, with 8 positions matching TRBD2. The V segment lost 5 bases and the J segment 2 bases; nucleotides outside the gene matches: 7. CDR1 is SGHVS, CDR2 FNYEAQ, per germline. The CDR3 totals 15 residues. This CDR3 reads CASSPTTSGQETQYF. The CDR3 DNA reads TGTGCCAGCAGCCCAACCACTAGCGGACAAGAGACCCAGTACTTC. The whole variable domain, filled in from reference TRBV7-6 and TRBJ2-5, reads GAGVSQSPRYKVTKRGQDVALRCDPISGHVSLYWYRQALGQGPEFLTYFNYEAQQDKSGLPNDRFSAERPEGSISTLTIQRTEQRDSAMYRCASSPTTSGQETQYFGPGTRLLVL.

This clonotype was detected only a few times. Sequence at one end of the junction differs from germline and may be a read error. This chain connects TRBV7-7 to TRBJ2-2; 8 bases agree with TRBD2. The CDR3 has 17 residues. The germline V gene has CDR1 SSHAT and CDR2 FNYEAQ (reference sequence). This CDR3 reads CASSKTTSGSITGELFF. The CDR3, as DNA: TGTGCTAGCAGCAAGACCACGAGCGGGAGTATCACCGGGGAGCTGTTTTTT.

This clonotype was seen ten or more times. V is TRBV5-1 and J is TRBJ2-5, with 10 bases identical to TRBD1. J gave up 4 bases and V 7 bases, and 10 bases lay outside the gene matches. This CDR3 has 15 amino acids. The germline V gene encodes CDR1 SGHRS and CDR2 YFSETQ. In DNA, the CDR3 is TGCGCCAGCGCCTCCGGGACAGGGGTAGGAGAGACCCAGTACTTC. Amino acids: CASASGTGVGETQYF.

At least ten counts were recorded for this clonotype. V and J are TRBV29-1 and TRBJ2-3; D remains unclear. This CDR3 is 16 amino acids long. V was trimmed by 4 bases and J by 0 bases, leaving 17 bases between them. Germline-derived CDR1 and CDR2 are SQVTM and ANQGSEA. In nucleotides, the CDR3 is TGCAGCGTTGGGGCGACTTCATTTTCTAGCACAGATACGCAGTATTTT. Protein: CSVGATSFSSTDTQYF.

This clonotype appeared many times. The CDR3 reads CSVTPGPRESQYF. In DNA form, the CDR3 reads TGCAGCGTCACACCGGGCCCCCGGGAATCCCAGTACTTC. The V call is TRBV29-1, the J call TRBJ2-5; D perhaps matches TRBD2 (5 bases). The germline gives CDR1 SQVTM, CDR2 ANQGSEA. V lost 6 bases and J 9 bases, leaving 20 bases between the germline ends. This CDR3 comprises 13 residues.

The chain combines TRBV5-1 with TRBJ2-7; TRBD2 aligns across 14 bases. Losses at the gene ends were 4 bases for V and 0 bases for J; bases not matched to a gene: 6. The CDR3 is made up of 17 amino acids. Germline CDR1 is SGHRS and CDR2 is YFSETQ. CDR3: CASSRGLAGVFSYEQYF. CDR3 coding DNA: TGCGCCAGCAGCAGGGGACTAGCGGGAGTTTTCTCCTACGAGCAGTACTTC.

This chain connects TRBV28 to TRBJ2-5; no firm D call. Matching the DNA end better, TRBJ2-1 makes the J call doubtful. CDR1 is MDHEN, CDR2 SYDVKM, per germline. The CDR3 extends over 13 amino acids. Here the CDR3 reads CASSLSVLNEQFF. The CDR3 region has the DNA TGTGCCAGCAGTTTATCGGTTCTAAATGAGCAGTTCTTC.

There are a few counts of this clonotype. The V gene is TRBV4-1, the J gene TRBJ2-7, with D uncertain. The CDR3 sequence is 14 residues long. Germline values: CDR1 MGHRA, CDR2 YSYEKL. V was pared by 4 bases and J by 2 bases, with 12 bases between. This CDR3 is CASSREGIAYEQYF. The CDR3 nucleotides read TGCGCCAGCAGCCGGGAAGGCATAGCCTACGAGCAGTACTTC.

This clonotype was seen repeatedly, ten times or more. The chain uses TRBV29-1 and TRBJ2-7; no clear D. CDR3 length: 14 residues. The V and J ends lost 4 bases and 6 bases respectively, with 19 bases between them. Germline V gives CDR1 SQVTM, CDR2 ANQGSEA. This CDR3 is CSVAASKGPTEQYF. As DNA, the CDR3 is TGCAGCGTTGCGGCGTCAAAAGGCCCCACCGAGCAGTACTTC.

The rearrangement uses TRBV24-1 and TRBJ2-1, with TRBD2 matching over 8 bases. Germline CDR1 and CDR2: KGHDR and SFDVKD. V gave up 3 bases and J gave up 8 bases; unmatched junction bases: 11. This CDR3 is 16 amino acids long. The CDR3 spells CATSDPSGRVGDEQFF. In DNA form, the CDR3 reads TGTGCCACCAGTGATCCAAGCGGGAGAGTCGGGGATGAGCAGTTCTTC.

Remarks on this clonotype: A much bigger clone sits one base away, suggesting this may be a read error. The chain employs TRBV28 and TRBJ1-4; D is uncertain. Germline CDR1 is MDHEN and CDR2 is SYDVKM. V was trimmed by 6 bases and J by 6 bases, leaving 17 bases between them. CDR3 size: 15 residues. The CDR3 here is CASRPNPLLDEKLFF. As DNA, the CDR3 is TGTGCCAGCAGACCCAACCCCCTGCTGGATGAAAAACTGTTTTTT.

This clonotype appeared many times. The chain carries TRBV6-1 and TRBJ1-5; D ambiguous. Germline V gives CDR1 MNHNS, CDR2 SASEGT. The V end was cut by 6 bases, the J end by 7 bases, with 16 bases between. CDR3 length: 14 residues. CDR3 protein: CASSSARLRQPQHF. The CDR3 nucleotides read TGTGCCAGCAGCTCGGCGCGGCTCCGACAGCCCCAGCATTTT.

The J gene is TRBJ2-3, the V gene TRBV7-9; 9 nucleotides align to TRBD2. This CDR3 is built from 18 residues. Looked up from germline, CDR1 is SEHNR and CDR2 is FQNEAQ (reference sequence). V gave up 5 bases and J gave up 7 bases; unmatched junction bases: 19. As DNA, the CDR3 is TGTGCCAGCAGCCTAGGGAGAATCGGGACTAGCTCTTTATATACGCAGTATTTT. Translated, it gives CASSLGRIGTSSLYTQYF. Looking up the rest from reference TRBV7-9 and TRBJ2-3 gives the full variable domain: DTGVSQNPRHKITKRGQNVTFRCDPISEHNRLYWYRQTLGQGPEFLTYFQNEAQLEKSRLLSDRFSAERPKGSFSTLEIQRTEQGDSAMYLCASSLGRIGTSSLYTQYFGPGTRLTVL.

Many counts were recorded for this clonotype. CDR3: CASSPRGPWSGELFF. Written as DNA, the CDR3 is TGTGCCAGCTCACCGCGAGGGCCATGGTCCGGGGAGCTGTTTTTT. J is TRBJ2-2 and V is TRBV18, with D perhaps TRBD2 (5 bases). The CDR3 extends over 15 amino acids. The germline V gene encodes CDR1 KGHSH and CDR2 LQKENI. V lost 3 bases, J lost 6 bases, and 14 bases lay in between.

This clonotype was observed at least ten times. The chain uses TRBV20-1 and TRBJ2-3; a possible D gene is TRBD2 (6 bases). This CDR3 spans 12 amino acids. V was pared by 3 bases and J by 4 bases, with 8 bases between. Per germline, CDR1 DFQATT and CDR2 SNEGSKA (reference sequence). The CDR3 region is CSASGRSDTQYF. For the CDR3, the DNA is TGCAGTGCTAGCGGGAGATCAGATACGCAGTATTTT.

In its sample, this clonotype was seen many times. The chain has TRBV20-1 and TRBJ2-1; D gene uncertain. The V and J ends lost 5 bases and 1 base respectively, with 6 bases between them. Germline V gene sequence: CDR1 DFQATT, CDR2 SNEGSKA (reference sequence). There are 12 residues in the CDR3. The CDR3 DNA sequence: TGCAGTGCTCCTCGTTCCTACAATGAGCAGTTCTTC. Translating gives CSAPRSYNEQFF.

With respect to this clonotype: Being one base from a much bigger clone, this may be a read error. The chain recombines TRBV20-1 with TRBJ2-5, with D possibly called TRBD1 or TRBD2 (5 bases each). Trimming removed 4 bases from V and 5 bases from J, with 23 bases in between. The CDR3 is made up of 16 amino acids. Germline V gene sequence: CDR1 DFQATT, CDR2 SNEGSKA (reference sequence). CDR3 nucleotides: TGCAGTGCTACACCGCCGGGCCGAAGAGGGGAGGAGACCCAGTACTTC. Translated: CSATPPGRRGEETQYF.

The DNA of the CDR3 is TGTGCCAGCAGCGTAGCCCCCGGGACAGAAGAAAAACTGTTTTTT. Protein product: CASSVAPGTEEKLFF. This chain joins TRBV9 and TRBJ1-4, with 7 positions matching TRBD1. Germline CDR1 and CDR2: SGDLS and YYNGEE. With 0 bases clipped from V and 8 bases from J, the junction kept 7 bases outside the gene matches. The length of the CDR3 is 15 residues. Together with reference TRBV9 and TRBJ1-4, the CDR3 gives the full variable domain: DSGVTQTPKHLITATGQRVTLRCSPRSGDLSVYWYQQSLDQGLQFLIQYYNGEERAKGNILERFSAQQFPDLHSELNLSSLELGDSALYFCASSVAPGTEEKLFFGSGTQLSVL.

This clonotype was observed a few times. The rearrangement uses TRBV20-1 and TRBJ2-1; 8 nucleotides line up with TRBD2. Germline V gene data show CDR1 as DFQATT and CDR2 as SNEGSKA (reference sequence). V was pared by 1 base and J by 7 bases, with 9 bases of the junction left unmatched. The CDR3 extends over 15 amino acids. The CDR3 loop reads CSARGLELAENEQFF. DNA of the CDR3: TGCAGTGCTAGAGGGCTGGAACTAGCGGAAAATGAGCAGTTCTTC.

The chain links TRBV9 to TRBJ2-2, with D perhaps TRBD1 (5 bases). This CDR3 has 14 residues. Trimming removed 0 bases from V and 4 bases from J, with 7 bases in between. Looked up from germline, CDR1 is SGDLS and CDR2 is YYNGEE. CDR3 sequence: CASSVGTSTGELFF. The CDR3 nucleotides read TGTGCCAGCAGCGTAGGGACAAGCACCGGGGAGCTGTTTTTT.

This clonotype was found many times. The chain couples TRBV28 to TRBJ2-1; TRBD2 aligns across 8 bases. CDR3 size: 16 residues. Germline V gives CDR1 MDHEN, CDR2 SYDVKM. The J segment lost 6 bases and the V segment lost 3 bases, leaving 10 bases of the junction unmatched. The CDR3 sequence is CASSFSEREFGNEQFF. The CDR3 DNA reads as TGTGCCAGCAGTTTTTCGGAGCGGGAGTTCGGCAATGAGCAGTTCTTC. The whole variable domain, filled in from reference TRBV28 and TRBJ2-1, reads DVKVTQSSRYLVKRTGEKVFLECVQDMDHENMFWYRQDPGLGLRLIYFSYDVKMKEKGDIPEGYSVSREKKERFSLILESASTNQTSMYLCASSFSEREFGNEQFFGPGTRLTVL.

This clonotype was seen repeatedly, ten times or more. The chain joins TRBV28 to TRBJ1-5; 7 nucleotides agree with TRBD1. The ends lost 7 bases at V and 3 bases at J; junction bases unmatched: 6. Germline CDR1 and CDR2: MDHEN and SYDVKM. The CDR3 has 14 amino acids. For the CDR3, the DNA is TGTGCCAGCAATCGGGACAGACCCAATCAGCCCCAGCATTTT. This codes for CASNRDRPNQPQHF.